This passage covers 5 T cell receptor beta chains from one sample sequenced in a study of human T cells and chemical hapten exposure. TCRdb re-derived calls from the RACE reads in MiXCR, one entry per CDR3 protein. This table holds some 380,000 distinct CDR3 sequences, approximately 5% found once. Time point here: patch test 1, 2 weeks after DPC sensitization. This sample's treatment: therapeutic diphenylcyclopropenone sensitization with weekly scalp DPC. The material was whole blood, obtained in connection with sensitization to the hapten diphenylcyclopropenone (DPC). The receptors shown here come from a woman in her 50s with alopecia areata. Some clones in this sample may be carry-over from other donors' samples.

The table lists this clonotype with many counts. The chain recombines TRBV6-4 with TRBJ2-1, with D possibly being TRBD2 (6 bases). The length of the CDR3 is 16 residues. CDR1 is MRHNA, CDR2 SNTAGT, per germline. Trimming stripped 6 bases from V and 1 base from J, with 16 bases between. In DNA, the CDR3 is TGTGCCAGCAGCGGACTACCTGGAGCGTCCTACAATGAGCAGTTCTTC. It translates to CASSGLPGASYNEQFF.

The chain combines TRBV20-1 with TRBJ2-1, with D perhaps TRBD2 (6 bases). Germline lookup yields CDR1 DFQATT and CDR2 SNEGSKA (reference sequence). The CDR3 consists of 14 residues. V shed 6 bases and J shed 4 bases, with 16 bases lying between them. The DNA of the CDR3 is TGCAGTGCGGCGGCAGCGGGTGTGTACAATGAGCAGTTCTTC. It is translated as CSAAAAGVYNEQFF.

This clonotype was seen more than once but under ten times. The chain recombines TRBV7-2 with TRBJ1-1; D ambiguous. Germline CDR1 SGHTA, CDR2 FQGNSA. Trimming shortened V by 0 bases and J by 1 base, and 6 bases separated the two germline ends. The CDR3 extends over 14 amino acids. This chain's CDR3 is CASSLATSNTEAFF. DNA of the CDR3: TGTGCCAGCAGCTTAGCGACTTCGAACACTGAAGCTTTCTTT.

This clonotype turned up a few times. The chain employs TRBV20-1 and TRBJ1-1; 7 positions match TRBD1. Germline V gene data show CDR1 as DFQATT and CDR2 as SNEGSKA (reference sequence). CDR3 length equals 16 residues. Trimming cost V 2 bases and J 0 bases; bases outside gene matches: 9. CDR3 sequence: CSARPHHRGMNTEAFF. The CDR3 DNA is TGCAGTGCTAGACCTCATCACAGGGGTATGAACACTGAAGCTTTCTTT.

This clonotype appeared a few times. This CDR3 reads CASSFGDTDTQYF. The CDR3 coding sequence is TGTGCCAGCAGTTTTGGCGACACAGATACGCAGTATTTT. J is TRBJ2-3 and V is TRBV12-3 or TRBV12-4; D is undetermined. This CDR3 is built from 13 residues. V shed 3 bases and J shed 2 bases, with 6 bases lying between them.